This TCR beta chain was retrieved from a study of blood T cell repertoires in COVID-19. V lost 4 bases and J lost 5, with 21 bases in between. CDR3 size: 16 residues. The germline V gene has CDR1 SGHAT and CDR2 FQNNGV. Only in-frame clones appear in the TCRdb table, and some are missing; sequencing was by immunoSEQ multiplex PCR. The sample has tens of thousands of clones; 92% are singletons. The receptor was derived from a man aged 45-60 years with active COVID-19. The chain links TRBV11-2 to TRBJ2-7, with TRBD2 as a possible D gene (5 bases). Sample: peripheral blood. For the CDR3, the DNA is TGTGCCAGCAGCTACCGGACTGGCCCTTTCCTCAACGAGCAGTACTTC. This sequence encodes CASSYRTGPFLNEQYF.